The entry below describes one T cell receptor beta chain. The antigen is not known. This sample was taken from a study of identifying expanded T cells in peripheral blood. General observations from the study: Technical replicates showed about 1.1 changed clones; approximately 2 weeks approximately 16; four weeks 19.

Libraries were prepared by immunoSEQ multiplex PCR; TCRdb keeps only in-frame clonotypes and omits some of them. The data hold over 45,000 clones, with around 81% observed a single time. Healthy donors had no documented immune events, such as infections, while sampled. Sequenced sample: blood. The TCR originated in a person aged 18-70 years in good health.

Here the CDR3 DNA reads TGCGCCAGCTCCCTTCACAGGGATACGCAGTATTTT. As protein: CASSLHRDTQYF. This chain joins TRBV5-1 and TRBJ2-3; D possibly corresponds to TRBD1 (5 bases). From germline, CDR1 is SGHRS and CDR2 YFSETQ. There are 12 residues in the CDR3. Trimming shortened V by 7 bases and J by 6 bases, and 12 bases separated the two germline ends.